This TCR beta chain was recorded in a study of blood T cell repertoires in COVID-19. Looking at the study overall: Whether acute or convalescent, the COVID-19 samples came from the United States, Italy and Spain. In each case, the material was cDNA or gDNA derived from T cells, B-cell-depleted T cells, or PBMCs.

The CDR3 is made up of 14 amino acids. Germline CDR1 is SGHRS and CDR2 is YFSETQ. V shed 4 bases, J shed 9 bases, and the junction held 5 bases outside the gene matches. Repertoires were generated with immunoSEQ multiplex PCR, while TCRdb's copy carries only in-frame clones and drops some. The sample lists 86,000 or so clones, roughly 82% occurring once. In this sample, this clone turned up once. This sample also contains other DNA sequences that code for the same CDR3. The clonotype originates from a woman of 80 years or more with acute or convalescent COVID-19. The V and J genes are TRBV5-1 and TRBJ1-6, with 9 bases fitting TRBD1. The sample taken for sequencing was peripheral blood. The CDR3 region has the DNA TGCGCCAGCAGCGCAGGACAGGGGAGTTCACCCCTCCACTTT. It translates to CASSAGQGSSPLHF.